A selection of T cell receptor beta chains follows, all from one sample in a study of PD-1 blockade in classical Hodgkin lymphoma. The assay was immunoSEQ multiplex PCR, and TCRdb's table has in-frame clones only and misses some. The sample has roughly 28,000 clones; almost 90% are singletons. Source: CD8+ T cells from blood, taken at baseline. Receptors were obtained from a human donor with classical Hodgkin lymphoma. Both conserved end residues are part of each CDR3. Each record gives: CDR3 protein, CDR3 DNA, clone size, V gene, D gene, J gene. A D gene is named only where the DNA matches it firmly. A clone size is listed for some rows: how often the clone was seen (once, few, many), or a class if it is expanded.

CDR3: CASQADSYNEQFF
DNA: TGTGCCAGCCAAGCGGACTCCTACAATGAGCAGTTCTTC
size: once
V: TRBV6-5
D: .
J: TRBJ2-1

CDR3: CASSPDQYPETQYF
DNA: TGCGCCAGCAGCCCGGACCAATATCCAGAGACCCAGTACTTC
size: .
V: TRBV5-1
D: .
J: TRBJ2-5

CDR3: CASSLDSHEQYF
DNA: TGTGCCAGCAGCTTGGACAGCCACGAGCAGTACTTC
size: .
V: TRBV27
D: .
J: TRBJ2-7

CDR3: CASSSGPRETQYF
DNA: TGTGCCAGCAGTTCCGGGCCGAGAGAGACCCAGTACTTC
size: .
V: TRBV28
D: .
J: TRBJ2-5

CDR3: CASSLFFGGSYNEQFF
DNA: TGTGCCAGCAGCCTCTTTTTTGGAGGCTCCTACAATGAGCAGTTCTTC
size: .
V: TRBV14
D: .
J: TRBJ2-1

CDR3: CASSISGSSYNEQFF
DNA: TGTGCCAGCAGCATTAGCGGGAGTTCCTACAATGAGCAGTTCTTC
size: .
V: TRBV9
D: TRBD2
J: TRBJ2-1

CDR3: CSAPGYYEQYF
DNA: TGCAGTGCTCCGGGGTACTACGAGCAGTACTTC
size: .
V: TRBV20-1
D: .
J: TRBJ2-7

CDR3: CASRDRQGAGGRWAETQYF
DNA: TGTGCCAGCAGGGACAGGCAGGGAGCGGGAGGAAGGTGGGCGGAGACCCAGTACTTC
size: .
V: TRBV27
D: TRBD2
J: TRBJ2-5

CDR3: CASSLSRQGGSYEQYF
DNA: TGCGCCAGCAGCTTGTCGCGGCAGGGGGGATCCTACGAGCAGTACTTC
size: .
V: TRBV5-1
D: .
J: TRBJ2-7

CDR3: CASSLVGGFMNTEAFF
DNA: TGTGCCAGCAGCTTGGTCGGGGGTTTCATGAACACTGAAGCTTTCTTT
size: .
V: TRBV5-6
D: .
J: TRBJ1-1

CDR3: CASSWTGEGELFF
DNA: TGTGCCAGCAGCTGGACAGGGGAGGGGGAGCTGTTTTTT
size: .
V: TRBV7-6
D: TRBD1
J: TRBJ2-2

CDR3: CASSVGGSNQPQHF
DNA: TGTGCCAGCAGCGTTGGGGGGAGCAATCAGCCCCAGCATTTT
size: few
V: TRBV9
D: .
J: TRBJ1-5

CDR3: CASAPGQGDYEQYF
DNA: TGTGCCAGCGCCCCCGGACAGGGTGACTACGAGCAGTACTTC
size: .
V: TRBV7-9
D: TRBD1
J: TRBJ2-7

CDR3: CASSSYDLNTEAFF
DNA: TGTGCCAGCAGCTCCTATGATTTGAACACTGAAGCTTTCTTT
size: .
V: TRBV5-8
D: .
J: TRBJ1-1

CDR3: CASSHETGPEAFF
DNA: TGTGCCAGCAGCCACGAGACGGGGCCTGAAGCTTTCTTT
size: .
V: TRBV7-8
D: .
J: TRBJ1-1

CDR3: CASIDGSTDTQYF
DNA: TGTGCCAGCATTGACGGGAGCACAGATACGCAGTATTTT
size: .
V: TRBV27
D: .
J: TRBJ2-3

CDR3: CASSYSRGRFAGELFF
DNA: TGTGCCAGCAGTTACTCCCGCGGGAGATTTGCCGGGGAGCTGTTTTTT
size: once
V: TRBV6-5
D: TRBD2
J: TRBJ2-2

CDR3: CASSVGGAYTDTQYF
DNA: TGTGCCAGCAGCGTAGGAGGGGCGTATACAGATACGCAGTATTTT
size: .
V: TRBV9
D: .
J: TRBJ2-3

CDR3: CASSKWAGPGKRESWSSYEQYF
DNA: TGTGCCAGCAGCAAATGGGCCGGACCCGGCAAGCGGGAGAGTTGGAGCTCCTACGAGCAGTACTTC
size: .
V: TRBV21-1
D: .
J: TRBJ2-7

CDR3: CASSVNLHGTGSNQPQHF
DNA: TGTGCCAGCAGTGTTAACCTCCATGGGACAGGCAGCAATCAGCCCCAGCATTTT
size: .
V: TRBV2
D: TRBD1
J: TRBJ1-5

CDR3: CASSRSSRGEQYF
DNA: TGTGCCAGCAGCCGAAGCTCCAGGGGCGAGCAGTACTTC
size: .
V: TRBV13
D: .
J: TRBJ2-7

CDR3: CASSLNSQRTNTEAFF
DNA: TGTGCCAGCAGCCTCAATTCACAGCGAACCAACACTGAAGCTTTCTTT
size: .
V: TRBV9
D: .
J: TRBJ1-1

CDR3: CASSRDGAGGPGTDTQYF
DNA: TGTGCCAGCAGCCGCGATGGGGCCGGAGGGCCGGGGACAGATACGCAGTATTTT
size: .
V: TRBV9
D: .
J: TRBJ2-3

CDR3: CASHPSGRYEQYF
DNA: TGTGCCAGCCACCCTAGCGGGAGGTACGAGCAGTACTTC
size: .
V: TRBV7-9
D: TRBD2
J: TRBJ2-7

CDR3: CASTRMRTF
DNA: TGTGCCAGCACCCGAATGAGGACCTTC
size: few
V: TRBV27
D: .
J: TRBJ1-2

CDR3: CASSEASRNTEAFF
DNA: TGTGCCAGCAGTGAAGCGTCGAGGAACACTGAAGCTTTCTTT
size: .
V: TRBV6-1
D: .
J: TRBJ1-1

CDR3: CASSFGQGYEQYF
DNA: TGTGCCAGCAGCTTTGGACAGGGTTACGAGCAGTACTTC
size: .
V: TRBV11-2
D: TRBD1
J: TRBJ2-7

CDR3: CASSIWGRAGELFF
DNA: TGTGCCAGTAGTATTTGGGGAAGGGCCGGGGAGCTGTTTTTT
size: .
V: TRBV19
D: .
J: TRBJ2-2

CDR3: CAWGGADEKLFF
DNA: TGTGCCTGGGGGGGGGCCGATGAAAAACTGTTTTTT
size: .
V: TRBV30
D: .
J: TRBJ1-4

CDR3: CASSEAFSGSPYEQYF
DNA: TGTGCCAGCAGTGAAGCCTTCAGCGGGAGTCCCTACGAGCAGTACTTC
size: .
V: TRBV2
D: TRBD2
J: TRBJ2-7

CDR3: CASSFYAGGPVTDTQYF
DNA: TGTGCCAGCAGTTTTTACGCGGGAGGGCCTGTGACAGATACGCAGTATTTT
size: .
V: TRBV27
D: TRBD2
J: TRBJ2-3

CDR3: CASSLTSGPNNEQFF
DNA: TGTGCTAGCAGCTTAACTAGCGGACCAAACAATGAGCAGTTCTTC
size: .
V: TRBV7-7
D: TRBD2
J: TRBJ2-1

CDR3: CASSVGSSNEQFF
DNA: TGTGCCAGCAGTGTCGGGAGTAGCAATGAGCAGTTCTTC
size: .
V: TRBV27
D: .
J: TRBJ2-1